Below, 4 T cell receptor beta chains from the same sample are listed, as sequenced in a study of type 1 regulatory T cells. Which antigens these TCRs recognize remains unknown. One entry per CDR3 protein, called by TCRdb with MiXCR from the reads. This sample has about 71,000 distinct CDR3 sequences; roughly 20% occur once, and the top ten carry less than 10%. Findings of the study overall: Compared with non-Tr1 cells, Tr1 cells showed a narrower TCR repertoire.

Sequenced input: cultured type 1 regulatory T (Tr1) cells, either the whole culture or a sorted fraction (not recorded which). Every receptor here comes from a human donor in good health.

This clonotype was counted once. The chain employs TRBV30 and TRBJ2-1; tentatively, D is TRBD1 (6 bases). Trimming left V 5 bases short and J 6 bases short, with 11 bases between. This CDR3 contains 12 residues. Germline-derived CDR1 and CDR2 are GTSNPN and SVGIG (reference sequence). CDR3 sequence (DNA): TGTGCCTGGTACAGGGAAGGCAATGAGCAGTTCTTC. It encodes CAWYREGNEQFF.

V usage is TRBV11-2 and J usage is TRBJ1-5; D is unclear. V was cut by 1 base and J by 4 bases, with 8 bases left in between. There are 14 residues in the CDR3. CDR1 is SGHAT, CDR2 FQNNGV, per germline. CDR3 amino acids: CASSLVGGNQPQHF. The CDR3 nucleotides read TGTGCCAGCAGCTTAGTTGGCGGAAATCAGCCCCAGCATTTT.

This clonotype occurred a few times. The chain links TRBV5-1 to TRBJ2-1; TRBD1 matches 8 bases. The germline gives CDR1 SGHRS, CDR2 YFSETQ. This CDR3 region has 15 residues. J lost 2 bases, V lost 4 bases, and 5 bases had no gene match. The CDR3 DNA sequence: TGCGCCAGCAGCCCAGGACAGGGCACCTACAATGAGCAGTTCTTC. Translated, it gives CASSPGQGTYNEQFF.

Ten or more counts support this clonotype. This chain links TRBV29-1 with TRBJ2-4; 8 bases fit TRBD2. The CDR3 is made up of 12 amino acids. CDR1 is SQVTM and CDR2 is ANQGSEA in the germline V gene. J lost 7 bases, V lost 7 bases, and 6 bases had no gene match. The chain's CDR3 is CSGGLAQNIQYF. For the CDR3, the DNA is TGCAGCGGTGGACTAGCTCAGAACATTCAGTACTTC.